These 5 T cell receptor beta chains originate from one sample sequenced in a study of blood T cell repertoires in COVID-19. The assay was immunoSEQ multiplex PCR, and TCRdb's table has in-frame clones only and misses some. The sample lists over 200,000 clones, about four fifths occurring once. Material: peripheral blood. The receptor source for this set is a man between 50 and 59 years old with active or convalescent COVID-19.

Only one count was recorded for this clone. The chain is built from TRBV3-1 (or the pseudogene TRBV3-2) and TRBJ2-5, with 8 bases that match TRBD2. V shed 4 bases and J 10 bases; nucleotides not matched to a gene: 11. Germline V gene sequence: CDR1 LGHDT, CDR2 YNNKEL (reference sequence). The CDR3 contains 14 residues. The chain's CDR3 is CASSPLLLAGGQYF. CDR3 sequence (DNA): TGTGCCAGCAGCCCCCTTCTCCTCGCGGGGGGCCAGTACTTC.

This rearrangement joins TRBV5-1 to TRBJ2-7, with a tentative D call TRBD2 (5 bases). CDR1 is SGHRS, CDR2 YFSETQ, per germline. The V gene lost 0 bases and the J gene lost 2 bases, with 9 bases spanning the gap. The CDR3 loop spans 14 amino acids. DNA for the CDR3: TGCGCCAGCAGCTTGGGACCCGGGGCCTACGAGCAGTACTTC. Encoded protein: CASSLGPGAYEQYF.

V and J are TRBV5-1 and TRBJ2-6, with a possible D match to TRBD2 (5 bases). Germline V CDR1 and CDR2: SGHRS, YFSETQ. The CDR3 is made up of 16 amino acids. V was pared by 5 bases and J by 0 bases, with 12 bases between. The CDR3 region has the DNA TGCGCCAGCAGTCCACCCCTAGCCTCTGGGGCCAACGTCCTGACTTTC. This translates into CASSPPLASGANVLTF.

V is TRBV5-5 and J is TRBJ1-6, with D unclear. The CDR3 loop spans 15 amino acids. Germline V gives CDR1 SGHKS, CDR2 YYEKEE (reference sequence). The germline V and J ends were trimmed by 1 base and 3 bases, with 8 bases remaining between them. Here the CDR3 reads CASSLNPGYNSPLHF. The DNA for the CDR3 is TGTGCCAGCAGCTTGAATCCGGGCTATAATTCACCCCTCCACTTT.

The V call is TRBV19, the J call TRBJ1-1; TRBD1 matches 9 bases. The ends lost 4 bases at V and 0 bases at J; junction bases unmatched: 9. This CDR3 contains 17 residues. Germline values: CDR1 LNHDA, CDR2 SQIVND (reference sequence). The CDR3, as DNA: TGTGCCAGTAGTACCAAGGGACAGGGTTTAATGAACACTGAAGCTTTCTTT. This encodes CASSTKGQGLMNTEAFF.